The 6 T cell receptor beta chains below were found in one sample sequenced in a study of shared clonotypes between healthy human individuals. The protocol was immunoSEQ multiplex PCR, while the TCRdb copy is restricted to in-frame clones and leaves out a portion. This table has 2 million to 2.5 million clones, approximately 96% appearing once. Sequences were obtained from naive CD4+ T cells sorted from blood. Subset noted: CD45RA+ positively selected. The receptors come from a man aged 18 to 30 in good health.

V and J are TRBV29-1 and TRBJ1-1; 8 bases match TRBD1. The CDR3 spans 13 residues. V lost 7 bases, J lost 7 bases, and 11 bases stayed unmatched. CDR1 SQVTM and CDR2 ANQGSEA come from the germline V gene. CDR3 sequence (DNA): TGCAGCGCCGGGACGGACAGGGTAGGTGAAGCTTTCTTT. Its protein is CSAGTDRVGEAFF.

This chain links TRBV5-1 with TRBJ2-2, with D possibly being TRBD1 (5 bases). The CDR3 is 16 amino acids. Germline loops: CDR1 SGHRS, CDR2 YFSETQ. Between the trimmed V and J ends, which lost 0 bases and 1 base, there was a span of 10 bases. The CDR3 loop is CASSLAVQGNTGELFF. In nucleotides, the CDR3 is TGCGCCAGCAGCTTGGCCGTTCAGGGGAACACCGGGGAGCTGTTTTTT.

The chain recombines TRBV5-1 with TRBJ2-1; 11 bases agree with TRBD1. V was clipped by 2 bases and J by 7 bases; unmatched bases: 8. The germline V gene encodes CDR1 SGHRS and CDR2 YFSETQ. The CDR3 is made up of 16 amino acids. The CDR3 coding sequence is TGCGCCAGCAGCTTAGATGGACAGGGGGCGCGTAATGAGCAGTTCTTC. It codes for CASSLDGQGARNEQFF.

About this clone itself: Other DNA sequences in the sample encode the same CDR3. The chain is built from TRBV28 and TRBJ1-1; D might be TRBD1 (6 bases). Germline V lookup: CDR1 MDHEN, CDR2 SYDVKM. The V end lost 3 bases, the J end lost 4 bases, and 9 bases lay between the germline ends. This CDR3 has 13 amino acids. CDR3 protein: CASSFGGATEAFF. As DNA, the CDR3 is TGTGCCAGCAGTTTCGGGGGGGCCACTGAAGCTTTCTTT. Combining the CDR3 with reference TRBV28 and TRBJ1-1 gives the whole variable domain DVKVTQSSRYLVKRTGEKVFLECVQDMDHENMFWYRQDPGLGLRLIYFSYDVKMKEKGDIPEGYSVSREKKERFSLILESASTNQTSMYLCASSFGGATEAFFGQGTRLTVV.

This chain links TRBV4-1 with TRBJ2-7, with D maybe TRBD2 (6 bases). Germline CDR1 is MGHRA and CDR2 is YSYEKL. The CDR3 consists of 15 residues. The V and J ends lost 1 base and 2 bases respectively, with 12 bases between them. The chain's CDR3 is CASSQGGGNTYEQYF. The CDR3 DNA follows: TGCGCCAGCAGCCAAGGGGGCGGGAACACCTACGAGCAGTACTTC.

The rearrangement uses TRBV7-9 and TRBJ2-2; D not resolved. The V gene's germline CDR1 is SEHNR and CDR2 FQNEAQ (reference sequence). The CDR3 covers 11 residues. V was pared by 5 bases and J by 7 bases, with 5 bases between. Here the CDR3 reads CASSPNGELFF. DNA for the CDR3: TGTGCCAGCAGCCCCAACGGGGAGCTGTTTTTT.